This T cell receptor beta chain originates from a study of OX40 agonist ivuxolimab in advanced cancers. As for the study in general: Ivuxolimab, an agonistic anti-OX40 (CD134) antibody, was given to patients. A mean age of 60 years, range about 23 to 90, was recorded, and approximately 85% were male. Study outcomes and limitations: Some nonresponders additionally presented with little normalized T-cell clonal expansion. CD4+ and CD8+ T cells in blood underwent clonal expansion by week 6 at 0.1 to 3.0 mg/kg.

Generated by immunoSEQ multiplex PCR, the TCRdb table keeps only in-frame clones and is missing some. The sample yields 79,000 or so clones, around 85% seen once. There are 13 residues in the CDR3. Trimming pared 1 base from V and 6 bases from J, leaving 6 bases between. In germline, CDR1 is KGHSH, CDR2 LQKENI. A word on this clone: Its antigen remains unknown.

The chain uses TRBV18 and TRBJ1-4; D gene ambiguous. The sample consisted of CD4+ or CD8+ T cells sorted from blood, taken in a trial of the OX40 agonist ivuxolimab. This TCR was recovered from an adult with an advanced solid tumor such as melanoma, head and neck, liver or kidney cancer. In DNA, the CDR3 is TGTGCCAGCTCACCACAGGGTGATGAAAAACTGTTTTTT. This encodes CASSPQGDEKLFF.